This TCR beta chain stems from a study of T cells in Graves' hyperthyroidism and ophthalmopathy. Findings of the study overall: Expanded thyroid clonotypes (above 0.001) were mostly also found in blood.

Researchers amplified the TCR beta CDR3 regions from RNA transcripts. Using the HTBI primer set, a first-round RT-PCR was run on the TCR CDR3. TCRdb re-called the multiplex PCR reads through MiXCR, storing one row per CDR3 protein. The repertoire holds roughly 350,000 distinct CDR3 sequences, with around 15% as singletons. This clonotype was observed many times. Its cognate antigen is unknown. V shed 4 bases and J 15 bases; nucleotides not matched to a gene: 9. The CDR3 spans 12 residues. For the diagnoses, clinical symptoms, serum thyroxine and TRAb, thyroid ultrasound and orbital computed tomography were used. Isolation of PBMCs was performed on 10 ml fresh peripheral blood.

The sequencing input was blood. This clonotype was sampled from a woman aged 40 to 50 with Graves' ophthalmopathy. The rearrangement joins TRBV12-3 or TRBV12-4 to TRBJ2-1; 7 bases line up with TRBD1. CDR3 DNA: TGTGCCAGCAGTTCACTGGGACAGCTAGCGTTCTTC. Its translation: CASSSLGQLAFF.